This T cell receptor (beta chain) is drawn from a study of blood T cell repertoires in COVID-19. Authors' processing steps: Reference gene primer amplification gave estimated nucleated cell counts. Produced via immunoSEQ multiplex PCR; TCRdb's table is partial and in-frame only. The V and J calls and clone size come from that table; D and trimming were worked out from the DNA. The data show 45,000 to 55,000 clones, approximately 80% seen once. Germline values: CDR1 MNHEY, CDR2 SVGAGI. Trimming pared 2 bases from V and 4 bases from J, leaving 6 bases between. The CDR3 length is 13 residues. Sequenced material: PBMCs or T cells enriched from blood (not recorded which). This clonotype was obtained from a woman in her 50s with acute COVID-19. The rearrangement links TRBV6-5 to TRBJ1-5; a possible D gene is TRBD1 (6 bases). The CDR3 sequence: CASSYGTNQPQHF. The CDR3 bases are TGTGCCAGCAGTTACGGGACAAATCAGCCCCAGCATTTT.